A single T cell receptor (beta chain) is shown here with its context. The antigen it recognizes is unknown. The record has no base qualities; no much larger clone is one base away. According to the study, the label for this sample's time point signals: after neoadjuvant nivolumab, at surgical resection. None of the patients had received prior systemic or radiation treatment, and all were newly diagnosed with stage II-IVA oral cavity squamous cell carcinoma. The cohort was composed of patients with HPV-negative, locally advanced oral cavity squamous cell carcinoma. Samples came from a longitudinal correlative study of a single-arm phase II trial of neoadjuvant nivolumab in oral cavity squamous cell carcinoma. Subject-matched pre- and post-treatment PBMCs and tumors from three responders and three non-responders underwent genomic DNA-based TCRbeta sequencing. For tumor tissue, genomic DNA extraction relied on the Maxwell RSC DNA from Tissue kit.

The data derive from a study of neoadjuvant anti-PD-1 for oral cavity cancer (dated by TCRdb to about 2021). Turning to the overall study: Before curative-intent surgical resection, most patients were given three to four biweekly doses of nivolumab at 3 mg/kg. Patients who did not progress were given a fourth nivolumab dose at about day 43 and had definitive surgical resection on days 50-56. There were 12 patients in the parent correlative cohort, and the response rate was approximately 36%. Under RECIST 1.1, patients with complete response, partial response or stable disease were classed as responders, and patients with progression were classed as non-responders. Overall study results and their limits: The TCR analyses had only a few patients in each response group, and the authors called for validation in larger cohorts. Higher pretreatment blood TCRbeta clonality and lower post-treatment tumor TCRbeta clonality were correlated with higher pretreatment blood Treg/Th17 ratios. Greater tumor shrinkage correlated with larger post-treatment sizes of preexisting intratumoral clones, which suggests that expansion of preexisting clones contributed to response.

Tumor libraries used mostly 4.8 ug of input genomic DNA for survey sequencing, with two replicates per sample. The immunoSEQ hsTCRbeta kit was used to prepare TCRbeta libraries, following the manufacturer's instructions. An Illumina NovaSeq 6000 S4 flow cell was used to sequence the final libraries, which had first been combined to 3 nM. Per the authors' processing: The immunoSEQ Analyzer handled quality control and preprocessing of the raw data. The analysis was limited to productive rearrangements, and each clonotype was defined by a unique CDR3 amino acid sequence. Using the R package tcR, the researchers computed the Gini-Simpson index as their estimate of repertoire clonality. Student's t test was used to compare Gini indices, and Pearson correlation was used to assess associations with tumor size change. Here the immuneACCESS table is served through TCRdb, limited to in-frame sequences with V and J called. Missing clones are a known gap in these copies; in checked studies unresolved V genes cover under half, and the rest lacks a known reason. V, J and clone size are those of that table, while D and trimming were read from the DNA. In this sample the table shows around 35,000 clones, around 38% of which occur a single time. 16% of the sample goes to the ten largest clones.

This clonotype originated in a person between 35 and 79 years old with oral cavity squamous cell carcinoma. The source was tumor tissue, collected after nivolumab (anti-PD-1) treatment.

The nucleotide sequence reads as follows: TGTGCCAGCAGTGACTCAGCGGCAACCGGGGAGCTGTTTTTT. It is translated as CASSDSAATGELFF. The sequence joins TRBV6-4 to TRBJ2-2; the D gene is perhaps TRBD2, on 5 matching bases. The CDR3 measures 14 amino acids from cysteine to phenylalanine. CDR3 DNA only is kept here, 42 bases in frame from base 1. CDR1 and CDR2 (MRHNA, SNTAGT) derive from the germline V gene. V loses 0 bases, J loses 5 bases, and the germline ends lie 7 bases apart.